These 18 T cell receptor beta chains share one sample of origin, sequenced in a study of response to subunit inactivated influenza vaccine. Using its own MiXCR run on the RT-PCR reads, TCRdb lists one record per CDR3 protein. The sample holds about 190,000 distinct CDR3 sequences, roughly an eighth seen once. This sample comprised CD8+ T cells sorted from PBMCs, obtained about 5 days after vaccination. The receptors originated from a man over 45 who received an inactivated influenza vaccine.

This clonotype has a handful of counts. The chain uses TRBV15 and TRBJ2-2, with a tentative D call TRBD1 (6 bases). The CDR3 length is 15 residues. Germline CDR1 LNHNV, CDR2 YYDKDF (reference sequence). Trimming shortened V by 4 bases and J by 1 base, and 10 bases separated the two germline ends. The CDR3 protein is CATSKYRENTGELFF. The CDR3 nucleotides read TGTGCCACCAGCAAATACAGGGAGAACACCGGGGAGCTGTTTTTT.

The chain combines TRBV27 with TRBJ1-6, with D maybe TRBD1 (6 bases). The CDR3 consists of 15 residues. V dropped 4 bases and J dropped 10 bases, with 17 bases sitting between them. Germline V lookup: CDR1 MNHEY, CDR2 SMNVEV (reference sequence). The CDR3 spells CASSSIQGIVSPLHF. The CDR3 DNA reads TGTGCCAGCAGTTCCATACAGGGCATCGTGTCACCCCTCCACTTT.

This clonotype showed up just a few times. The rearrangement joins TRBV4-3 to TRBJ2-7; D remains ambiguous. This CDR3 contains 12 residues. Germline loops: CDR1 LGHNA, CDR2 YSLEER. Trimming cost V 0 bases and J 6 bases, with 6 bases left between them. The CDR3 DNA follows: TGCGCCAGCAGCCAAGACAGGCGCGAGCAGTACTTC. Protein: CASSQDRREQYF.

This clonotype showed up just once. The V and J genes are TRBV5-1 and TRBJ2-1; D might be TRBD2 (6 bases). There are 15 residues in the CDR3. With 0 bases removed from V and 7 bases from J, the gap between germline ends came to 14 bases. Germline V gene data show CDR1 as SGHRS and CDR2 as YFSETQ. In DNA, the CDR3 is TGCGCCAGCAGCTTGGCTGGCGGGAATCGAAATGAGCAGTTCTTC. This codes for CASSLAGGNRNEQFF.

This sequence joins TRBV4-2 and TRBJ2-1; perhaps TRBD2 as D (6 bases). From germline, CDR1 is LGHNA and CDR2 YNFKEQ. V was clipped by 0 bases and J by 4 bases, with 10 bases between them. This CDR3 region has 15 residues. CDR3 residues: CASSQDSGLYNEQFF. The CDR3 DNA follows: TGTGCCAGCAGCCAAGATAGCGGACTTTACAATGAGCAGTTCTTC.

The V and J genes are TRBV12-3 or TRBV12-4 and TRBJ2-7; D gene uncertain. V lost 6 bases, J lost 3 bases, and 9 bases lay in between. The CDR3 totals 12 residues. Here the CDR3 DNA reads TGTGCCAGCAGCTGGACCTACTACGAGCAGTACTTC. It specifies CASSWTYYEQYF.

This chain joins TRBV6-2 or TRBV6-3 and TRBJ2-7, with 10 positions matching TRBD1. V lost 5 bases and J lost 6; bases outside the gene matches: 13. CDR1 and CDR2 (germline): MNHEY, SVGEGT. The CDR3 length is 16 residues. The DNA for the CDR3 is TGTGCCAGCAGTAACCCCGGACAGGGGGTAAGAGGCGAGCAGTACTTC. Translating gives CASSNPGQGVRGEQYF.

The V and J genes are TRBV24-1 and TRBJ1-2; D call uncertain. Trimming took off 0 bases at V and 8 bases at J, with 12 bases between the two ends. This CDR3 is 14 amino acids long. Germline-derived CDR1 and CDR2 are KGHDR and SFDVKD. This chain's CDR3 is CATSDLPGNGGYTF. The CDR3, as DNA: TGTGCCACCAGTGATTTGCCGGGAAACGGCGGCTACACCTTC.

The rearrangement uses TRBV5-1 and TRBJ1-2; perhaps TRBD1 as D (6 bases). Trimming took 0 bases from V and 4 from J, leaving 13 bases between them. CDR1 is SGHRS, CDR2 YFSETQ, per germline. The CDR3 extends over 15 amino acids. The CDR3 loop reads CASSLDRAGAYGYTF. The CDR3 DNA reads as TGCGCCAGCAGCTTGGACAGGGCAGGGGCCTATGGCTACACCTTC.

The chain combines TRBV7-9 with TRBJ2-3; D uncertain. Trimming stripped 1 base from V and 2 bases from J, with 10 bases between. This CDR3 region has 15 residues. The germline V gene encodes CDR1 SEHNR and CDR2 FQNEAQ (reference sequence). As DNA, the CDR3 is TGTGCCAGCAGCTTAGTGGTCGGCCCCACAGATACGCAGTATTTT. Amino acid sequence: CASSLVVGPTDTQYF.

The V call is TRBV28, the J call TRBJ2-1; D tentatively fits TRBD1 or TRBD2 (7 bases each). V was pared by 7 bases and J by 1 base, with 14 bases between. Per the germline V gene, CDR1 is MDHEN and CDR2 is SYDVKM. The CDR3 runs to 15 residues. CDR3 protein: CASNDREGSYNEQFF. CDR3 nucleotides: TGTGCCAGCAACGACAGGGAGGGGTCCTACAATGAGCAGTTCTTC.

This clonotype was picked up a small number of times. The J gene is TRBJ1-2, the V gene TRBV5-6, with 10 bases matching TRBD1. This CDR3 is 13 amino acids long. The trim removed 3 bases at V and 8 bases at J, leaving 4 bases unmatched. The germline V gene has CDR1 SGHDT and CDR2 YYEEEE. The CDR3 sequence: CASSSGTGDGYTF. The CDR3 nucleotides read TGTGCCAGCAGCTCCGGGACAGGGGACGGCTACACCTTC. Full variable domain (remainder filled in from reference TRBV5-6 and TRBJ1-2): DAGVTQSPTHLIKTRGQQVTLRCSPKSGHDTVSWYQQALGQGPQFIFQYYEEEERQRGNFPDRFSGHQFPNYSSELNVNALLLGDSALYLCASSSGTGDGYTFGSGTRLTVV.

This clonotype was seen only a few times. This chain uses TRBV29-1 with TRBJ2-1; TRBD2 matches 9 bases. Trimming removed 6 bases from V and 5 bases from J; junction bases left unmatched: 8. The V gene's germline CDR1 is SQVTM and CDR2 ANQGSEA. The CDR3 is 14 amino acids. CDR3 sequence: CSVEGTSTHNEQFF. Here the CDR3 DNA reads TGCAGCGTCGAGGGGACTAGCACACACAATGAGCAGTTCTTC.

This sequence joins TRBV12-3 or TRBV12-4 and TRBJ1-2; D not certain. This CDR3 is 13 amino acids long. V was clipped by 6 bases and J by 3 bases, with 11 bases between them. The CDR3 protein is CASSSGGYYGYTF. In DNA, the CDR3 is TGTGCCAGCAGCAGTGGTGGGTACTATGGCTACACCTTC.

This clonotype was observed a handful of times. The chain couples TRBV4-3 to TRBJ1-1; D might be TRBD1 (6 bases). CDR1 is LGHNA and CDR2 is YSLEER in the germline V gene. V was trimmed by 4 bases and J by 3 bases, leaving 12 bases between them. CDR3 size: 14 residues. CDR3 in DNA: TGCGCCAGCAGCCGGCGGACAGCTGACACTGAAGCTTTCTTT. Translated, it gives CASSRRTADTEAFF.

In its sample, this clonotype was seen a few times. V gene TRBV12-3 or TRBV12-4 combines with J gene TRBJ2-7; no clear D. V gave up 2 bases and J gave up 0 bases, with 14 bases separating them. This CDR3 has 16 amino acids. The CDR3 nucleotides read TGTGCCAGCAGTTTATCCCCAGCGCCGTCCTCCTACGAGCAGTACTTC. The encoded protein is CASSLSPAPSSYEQYF.

This clonotype was counted between two and nine times. V is TRBV9 and J is TRBJ1-1; maybe TRBD1 (5 bases). The CDR3 consists of 15 residues. CDR1 and CDR2 (germline): SGDLS, YYNGEE. Trimming stripped 0 bases from V and 5 bases from J, with 14 bases between. CDR3 sequence (DNA): TGTGCCAGCAGCGTAGCCCCGGGGGGAGGTACTGAAGCTTTCTTT. Amino acid sequence: CASSVAPGGGTEAFF.

The chain carries TRBV7-3 and TRBJ2-7, with 9 bases fitting TRBD2. The germline CDR1 and CDR2 sequences are SGHTA and FQGTGA. After removal of 6 bases from V and 3 bases from J, the junction contained 9 bases not matched to a gene. CDR3 length: 15 residues. The CDR3 coding sequence is TGTGCCAGCAGTTTTAGCGGGAGTGGGGGCTACGAGCAGTACTTC. Encoded protein: CASSFSGSGGYEQYF.